Following are 18 T cell receptor beta chains from one sample sequenced in a study of T cells in Graves' hyperthyroidism and ophthalmopathy. Researchers amplified the TCR beta CDR3 regions from RNA transcripts. When the TCR CDR3 underwent first-round RT-PCR, the HTBI primer set was used. TCRdb independently ran MiXCR on the multiplex PCR reads; one entry per CDR3 protein. The data hold hundreds of thousands of distinct CDR3 sequences, with roughly 20% observed a single time. Sequenced: blood. The origin of the receptors is a man aged 30 to 45 with Graves' ophthalmopathy.

This clonotype was picked up many times. DNA of the CDR3: TGTGCCACCAGTGGATCTACCTTTGAGCAGTTCTTC. Protein sequence: CATSGSTFEQFF. The chain recombines TRBV24-1 with TRBJ2-1; D uncertain. Trimming took 5 bases from V and 9 from J, leaving 10 bases between them. This CDR3 has 12 amino acids. Per the germline V gene, CDR1 is KGHDR and CDR2 is SFDVKD.

CDR3 in DNA: TGTGCCAGCAGCCCAGGGTGGGCTAGCTCCTACGAGCAGTACTTC. This sequence encodes CASSPGWASSYEQYF. V is TRBV7-9 and J is TRBJ2-7, with D perhaps TRBD1 (5 bases). V was cut by 5 bases and J by 0 bases, with 14 bases left in between. Germline lookup yields CDR1 SEHNR and CDR2 FQNEAQ (reference sequence). The CDR3 consists of 15 residues. Together with reference TRBV7-9 and TRBJ2-7, the CDR3 gives the full variable domain: DTGVSQNPRHKITKRGQNVTFRCDPISEHNRLYWYRQTLGQGPEFLTYFQNEAQLEKSRLLSDRFSAERPKGSFSTLEIQRTEQGDSAMYLCASSPGWASSYEQYFGPGTRLTVT.

V is TRBV29-1 and J is TRBJ2-3, with D perhaps matching TRBD2 (6 bases). The CDR3 is 15 amino acids. The V end lost 1 base, the J end lost 3 bases, and 14 bases lay between the germline ends. In germline, CDR1 is SQVTM, CDR2 ANQGSEA. In DNA form, the CDR3 reads TGCAGCGTTGAAGTGTCGGGAGCCCTGACAGATACGCAGTATTTT. It specifies CSVEVSGALTDTQYF.

The genes are TRBV4-2 and TRBJ1-5; D ambiguous. This CDR3 is built from 14 residues. Germline CDR1 is LGHNA and CDR2 is YNFKEQ. V was pared by 4 bases and J by 0 bases, with 7 bases between. The CDR3 spells CASSPLLSNQPQHF. CDR3 coding DNA: TGTGCCAGCAGCCCACTCCTTAGCAATCAGCCCCAGCATTTT.

There are many counts of this clonotype. This chain connects TRBV7-9 to TRBJ2-7; tentatively, D is TRBD1 (5 bases). V lost 2 bases and J 0 bases, leaving 8 bases between the germline ends. CDR1 and CDR2 from the germline V gene are SEHNR and FQNEAQ (reference sequence). This CDR3 spans 14 amino acids. Written as DNA, the CDR3 is TGTGCCAGCAGCTTACGACAGAGCTCCTACGAGCAGTACTTC. It codes for CASSLRQSSYEQYF.

This clonotype was found many times. The chain is built from TRBV3-1 and TRBJ2-1, with 8 bases aligning to TRBD2. V gave up 0 bases and J gave up 7 bases; unmatched junction bases: 8. Germline CDR1 is LGHDT and CDR2 is YNNKEL (reference sequence). CDR3 length equals 16 residues. The CDR3, as DNA: TGTGCCAGCAGCCAAGATTACTCTGTAGCGGGAAATGAGCAGTTCTTC. Its protein is CASSQDYSVAGNEQFF.

The CDR3 region has the DNA TGTGCCAGCAGGGGAGAGAACTACAATGAGCAGTTCTTC. Encoded protein: CASRGENYNEQFF. The J gene is TRBJ2-1, the V gene TRBV28, with D tentatively TRBD2 (5 bases). CDR1 MDHEN and CDR2 SYDVKM come from the germline V gene. Trimming left V 6 bases short and J 3 bases short, with 9 bases between. The CDR3 covers 13 residues.

This sequence joins TRBV7-2 and TRBJ2-1; D ambiguous. Germline-derived CDR1 and CDR2 are SGHTA and FQGNSA. This CDR3 has 16 residues. V was pared by 5 bases and J by 6 bases, with 20 bases between. The CDR3 spells CASSQDTTRPVNEQFF. CDR3 DNA sequence: TGTGCCAGCAGCCAAGATACAACCCGGCCCGTCAATGAGCAGTTCTTC.

Details on this clonotype: At one end, the junction sequence differs from germline, possibly due to a read error. The genes are TRBV27 and TRBJ2-7; weak D call: TRBD1 (5 bases). The CDR3 loop spans 15 amino acids. The germline V gene encodes CDR1 MNHEY and CDR2 SMNVEV (reference sequence). CDR3 region: CAGSLKQVPVMEQYF. The DNA of the CDR3 is TGTGCCGGCAGTTTAAAACAGGTCCCTGTCATGGAGCAGTACTTC.

V and J are TRBV28 and TRBJ2-3; D perhaps matches TRBD2 (6 bases). The CDR3 is made up of 16 amino acids. Trimming stripped 5 bases from V and 6 bases from J, with 21 bases between. The V gene's germline CDR1 is MDHEN and CDR2 SYDVKM. The CDR3 loop is CASSPLSGRGGDTQYF. In DNA, the CDR3 is TGTGCCAGCAGTCCGCTTTCCGGGCGAGGAGGGGATACGCAGTATTTT.

This clonotype was seen only a few times. For the CDR3, the DNA is TGTGCCAGCATTCAGGACCGAACATGGAACACCATATATTTT. Translated, it gives CASIQDRTWNTIYF. This chain links TRBV2 with TRBJ1-3; D call uncertain. The CDR3 runs 14 residues. Trimming removed 7 bases from V and 7 bases from J, with 17 bases in between. Germline values: CDR1 SNHLY, CDR2 FYNNEI.

The CDR3 loop is CASSLYPAFDEQFF. CDR3 bases: TGTGCCAGCAGTTTATACCCGGCGTTCGATGAGCAGTTCTTC. The chain recombines TRBV27 with TRBJ2-1; D ambiguous. CDR1 MNHEY and CDR2 SMNVEV come from the germline V gene (reference sequence). CDR3 size: 14 residues. The V end was cut by 1 base, the J end by 8 bases, with 12 bases between.

The chain joins TRBV9 to TRBJ2-1, with unresolved D. Trimming removed 0 bases at V and 7 bases at J, with 5 bases between. From germline, CDR1 is SGDLS and CDR2 YYNGEE. This CDR3 region has 12 residues. The CDR3 DNA is TGTGCCAGCAGCGTAGAACCGAATGAGCAGTTCTTC. As protein: CASSVEPNEQFF.

This clonotype appeared a single time. The chain links TRBV9 to TRBJ2-1; 8 bases align to TRBD1. Looked up from germline, CDR1 is SGDLS and CDR2 is YYNGEE. The CDR3 is 13 residues long. The V segment lost 7 bases and the J segment 4 bases; nucleotides outside the gene matches: 4. In nucleotides, the CDR3 is TGTGCCAGCGGACAGGGCGGTTACAATGAGCAGTTCTTC. It specifies CASGQGGYNEQFF.

This clonotype was observed a handful of times. The chain carries TRBV20-1 and TRBJ2-3; 7 positions match TRBD2. The CDR3 is 15 amino acids. Per the germline V gene, CDR1 is DFQATT and CDR2 is SNEGSKA (reference sequence). V dropped 5 bases and J dropped 3; count of bases not matched to a gene: 11. The CDR3 protein is CSAAPQAGLTDTQYF. DNA of the CDR3: TGCAGTGCTGCACCACAAGCGGGACTTACAGATACGCAGTATTTT.

This clonotype came up once. It may be a read error: a sequence one base away is much more abundant. The chain joins TRBV20-1 to TRBJ2-7, with D maybe TRBD2 (5 bases). Trimming took off 2 bases at V and 0 bases at J, with 11 bases between the two ends. CDR3 length equals 14 residues. CDR1 and CDR2 from the germline V gene are DFQATT and SNEGSKA (reference sequence). CDR3 amino acids: CSARLQDSSYEQYF. DNA of the CDR3: TGCAGTGCTAGACTCCAGGACTCCTCCTACGAGCAGTACTTC.

CDR3 amino acids: CASSYEGYGANVLTF. Here the CDR3 DNA reads TGTGCCAGCAGCTACGAGGGGTACGGGGCCAACGTCCTGACTTTC. The chain is built from TRBV6-2 or TRBV6-3 and TRBJ2-6; D tentatively reads TRBD1 or TRBD2 (5 bases each). V dropped 6 bases and J dropped 4 bases, with 13 bases sitting between them. The CDR3 contains 15 residues. Per germline, CDR1 MNHEY and CDR2 SVGEGT.

In this sample, this clonotype turned up a few times. This rearrangement joins TRBV10-3 to TRBJ2-7; TRBD1 aligns across 7 bases. J lost 4 bases, V lost 5 bases, and 8 bases had no gene match. CDR1 is ENHRY, CDR2 SYGVKD, per germline. The CDR3 sequence is 14 residues long. CDR3 in DNA: TGTGCCATCAGTCGGGACAGATCCCTTTACGAGCAGTACTTC. It encodes CAISRDRSLYEQYF.